A single sample gave rise to the 26 T cell receptor beta chains below, sequenced in a study of cytomegalovirus exposure and HLA in healthy donors. The PCR was carried out with 60 Vbeta primers and 13 Jbeta primers. Produced via immunoSEQ multiplex PCR; TCRdb's table is partial and in-frame only. Among 180,000 or so clones, 75% were seen once, and the ten largest hold roughly 8.2%. The sequenced material came from PBMCs. The source is a woman in her thirties or forties in good health and CMV-seropositive.

This clone appeared once. The V and J genes are TRBV7-6 and TRBJ2-1; 12 positions agree with TRBD2. The CDR3 loop spans 15 amino acids. Trimming at V came to 4 bases and at J to 8 bases, leaving 6 bases not matched to a gene. Germline assignment: CDR1 SGHVS and CDR2 FNYEAQ. CDR3 protein: CASSSLTSGSHEQFF. In DNA, the CDR3 is TGTGCCAGCAGCTCGTTGACTAGCGGGAGCCATGAGCAGTTCTTC.

This clone was detected only once. The J gene is TRBJ1-1, the V gene TRBV2, with 9 bases aligning to TRBD1. Trimming at V came to 5 bases and at J to 5 bases, leaving 6 bases not matched to a gene. The length of the CDR3 is 14 residues. In germline, CDR1 is SNHLY, CDR2 FYNNEI. CDR3 nucleotide sequence: TGTGCCAGCAGTTCGACAGGGGGTGGAACTGAAGCTTTCTTT. Its translation: CASSSTGGGTEAFF. Complete variable domain (other parts from reference TRBV2 and TRBJ1-1): EPEVTQTPSHQVTQMGQEVILRCVPISNHLYFYWYRQILGQKVEFLVSFYNNEISEKSEIFDDQFSVERPDGSNFTLKIRSTKLEDSAMYFCASSSTGGGTEAFFGQGTRLTVV.

V and J are TRBV5-1 and TRBJ1-2; a possible D gene is TRBD1 (6 bases). Germline CDR1 reads SGHRS; CDR2 reads YFSETQ. The CDR3 runs to 15 residues. Trimming removed 4 bases at V and 5 bases at J, with 18 bases between. The CDR3 here is CASSLGTVGAYGYTF. DNA of the CDR3: TGCGCCAGCAGCCTAGGGACGGTGGGGGCTTATGGCTACACCTTC.

The rearrangement joins TRBV5-5 to TRBJ1-5; D unresolved. CDR3 size: 15 residues. Trimming removed 1 base at V and 9 bases at J, with 17 bases between. In germline, CDR1 is SGHKS, CDR2 YYEKEE (reference sequence). DNA of the CDR3: TGTGCCAGCAGCTTGAGCACCAGAAACCCGGGGCCCCAGCATTTT. Amino acid sequence: CASSLSTRNPGPQHF.

The gene calls are TRBV10-2 and TRBJ2-7; weak D call: TRBD1 (5 bases). Deletions cut 6 bases from V and 6 bases from J, with 12 bases between. This CDR3 has 12 amino acids. The germline gives CDR1 WSHSY, CDR2 SAAADI. The CDR3 loop is CASRTQGSEQYF. Here the CDR3 DNA reads TGCGCCAGCAGAACCCAGGGCAGCGAGCAGTACTTC.

In its sample, this clone was seen a few times. The gene calls are TRBV28 and TRBJ1-3; 8 bases line up with TRBD1. The CDR3 covers 16 residues. Germline CDR1 is MDHEN and CDR2 is SYDVKM. With V trimmed by 3 bases and J by 3 bases, 7 bases remained unmatched. CDR3 in amino acids: CASSFRPRGRGNTIYF. DNA of the CDR3: TGTGCCAGCAGTTTCAGACCCAGGGGGCGTGGAAACACCATATATTTT. The full variable domain, with the rest looked up from reference TRBV28 and TRBJ1-3, is DVKVTQSSRYLVKRTGEKVFLECVQDMDHENMFWYRQDPGLGLRLIYFSYDVKMKEKGDIPEGYSVSREKKERFSLILESASTNQTSMYLCASSFRPRGRGNTIYFGEGSWLTVV.

The gene calls are TRBV11-2 and TRBJ2-3; TRBD2 matches at 7 bases. CDR3 length: 16 residues. V lost 1 base and J lost 1; bases outside the gene matches: 5. Germline CDR1 reads SGHAT; CDR2 reads FQNNGV. The CDR3 sequence: CASSLVSGPGTDTQYF. The CDR3, as DNA: TGTGCCAGCAGCTTAGTTAGCGGGCCAGGCACAGATACGCAGTATTTT. The full variable domain, in which reference TRBV11-2 and TRBJ2-3 provide the parts outside the CDR3, is EAGVAQSPRYKIIEKRQSVAFWCNPISGHATLYWYQQILGQGPKLLIQFQNNGVVDDSQLPKDRFSAERLKGVDSTLKIQPAKLEDSAVYLCASSLVSGPGTDTQYFGPGTRLTVL.

This clone has a handful of counts. The rearrangement uses TRBV2 and TRBJ2-7, with D perhaps TRBD2 (6 bases). The CDR3 consists of 14 residues. Trimming took 6 bases from V and 1 from J, leaving 13 bases between them. The V gene's germline CDR1 is SNHLY and CDR2 FYNNEI. This chain's CDR3 is CASRGLLRSYEQYF. The CDR3 DNA reads as TGTGCCAGCAGGGGACTTCTTAGATCCTACGAGCAGTACTTC.

The gene calls are TRBV14 and TRBJ1-6; D unclear. The CDR3 extends over 15 amino acids. Germline CDR1 is SGHDN and CDR2 is FVKESK. V was clipped by 0 bases and J by 10 bases, with 13 bases between them. CDR3 nucleotides: TGTGCCAGCAGCCAAGATCGCGGTGCCGGATCACCCCTCCACTTT. It yields the protein CASSQDRGAGSPLHF. The whole variable domain, filled in from reference TRBV14 and TRBJ1-6, reads EAGVTQFPSHSVIEKGQTVTLRCDPISGHDNLYWYRRVMGKEIKFLLHFVKESKQDESGMPNNRFLAERTGGTYSTLKVQPAELEDSGVYFCASSQDRGAGSPLHFGNGTRLTVT.

The chain joins TRBV18 to TRBJ2-7, with a weak D call TRBD1 (5 bases). CDR3 length equals 15 residues. V was shortened by 3 bases and J by 7 bases, with 19 bases between the two germline ends. Per the germline V gene, CDR1 is KGHSH and CDR2 is LQKENI. The CDR3 here is CASSPLGREVGEQYF. In nucleotides, the CDR3 is TGTGCCAGCTCACCGCTGGGCAGGGAAGTTGGGGAGCAGTACTTC.

CDR3 protein: CASSSLAWGMDNEQFF. The CDR3 DNA sequence: TGTGCCAGCAGTTCGCTAGCGTGGGGGATGGACAATGAGCAGTTCTTC. The rearrangement links TRBV28 to TRBJ2-1; tentatively, D is TRBD2 (6 bases). The CDR3 consists of 16 residues. Trimming removed 4 bases at V and 5 bases at J, with 18 bases between. CDR1 is MDHEN, CDR2 SYDVKM, per germline. The whole variable domain, filled in from reference TRBV28 and TRBJ2-1, reads DVKVTQSSRYLVKRTGEKVFLECVQDMDHENMFWYRQDPGLGLRLIYFSYDVKMKEKGDIPEGYSVSREKKERFSLILESASTNQTSMYLCASSSLAWGMDNEQFFGPGTRLTVL.

This rearrangement joins TRBV4-2 to TRBJ2-7; possible D gene TRBD1, 6 bases. This CDR3 has 14 amino acids. Trimming left V 3 bases short and J 1 base short, with 10 bases between. Per germline, CDR1 LGHNA and CDR2 YNFKEQ. The CDR3 is CASSQGGQSYEQYF. The CDR3 DNA follows: TGTGCCAGCAGCCAGGGCGGACAGTCCTACGAGCAGTACTTC.

This clone appeared a few times. The rearrangement joins TRBV10-3 to TRBJ1-6; D uncertain. The germline gives CDR1 ENHRY, CDR2 SYGVKD. This CDR3 comprises 14 residues. Deletions cut 10 bases from V and 0 bases from J, with 10 bases between. CDR3 amino acids: CATGISSYNSPLHF. The CDR3 nucleotides are TGTGCCACAGGAATTAGCTCCTATAATTCACCCCTCCACTTT.

This chain joins TRBV19 and TRBJ2-1; 9 bases match TRBD2. This CDR3 region has 15 residues. Trimming cost V 8 bases and J 7 bases; bases outside gene matches: 12. Germline lookup yields CDR1 LNHDA and CDR2 SQIVND (reference sequence). This chain's CDR3 is CASSVSLAGRNEQFF. CDR3 DNA sequence: TGTGCCAGTTCAGTAAGCCTAGCGGGACGGAATGAGCAGTTCTTC.

The chain carries TRBV9 and TRBJ2-3; D is undetermined. V was trimmed by 3 bases and J by 7 bases, leaving 3 bases between them. The CDR3 spans 10 residues. CDR1 and CDR2 (germline): SGDLS, YYNGEE. CDR3 protein: CASSGNTQYF. The CDR3, as DNA: TGTGCCAGCAGCGGTAATACGCAGTATTTT.

About this clone itself: At one end, the junction sequence differs from germline, possibly due to a read error. The chain couples TRBV18 to TRBJ2-5; 7 bases match TRBD1. The CDR3 sequence is 15 residues long. Germline CDR1 reads KGHSH; CDR2 reads LQKENI. CDR3 nucleotides: TGTGCCAGCTCGCCACGTCAGGGGGACGGGGAGACCCAGTACTTC. Protein sequence: CASSPRQGDGETQYF.

This rearrangement joins TRBV7-8 to TRBJ2-7; D perhaps matches TRBD1 (5 bases). Per germline, CDR1 SGHVS and CDR2 FQNEAQ. Trimming shortened V by 2 bases and J by 3 bases, and 14 bases separated the two germline ends. The CDR3 is 15 residues long. CDR3 protein: CASSLRRQGSYEQYF. The CDR3 DNA reads as TGTGCCAGCAGCTTACGTCGTCAGGGTAGCTACGAGCAGTACTTC.

The V call is TRBV7-2, the J call TRBJ2-7, with a tentative D call TRBD1 (7 bases). CDR1 and CDR2 (germline): SGHTA, FQGNSA. The CDR3 covers 14 residues. With 11 bases removed from V and 6 bases from J, the gap between germline ends came to 23 bases. The CDR3 nucleotides read TGTGCCTCTGGGGGCGGGCAGGGGGGCGTCGAGCAGTACTTC. This encodes CASGGGQGGVEQYF.

This chain joins TRBV7-6 and TRBJ2-3; a weak D match, TRBD2 (5 bases). Germline lookup yields CDR1 SGHVS and CDR2 FNYEAQ. This CDR3 has 14 residues. V gave up 5 bases and J gave up 0 bases, with 9 bases separating them. CDR3 DNA sequence: TGTGCCAGCAGCCAAGGACTTAGCACAGATACGCAGTATTTT. Protein: CASSQGLSTDTQYF.

CDR3: CASSRTGGTEAFF. CDR3 nucleotide sequence: TGTGCCAGCAGCCGCACAGGGGGCACTGAAGCTTTCTTT. The chain couples TRBV11-1 to TRBJ1-1; TRBD1 agrees at 8 bases. The ends lost 5 bases at V and 4 bases at J; junction bases unmatched: 3. CDR3 length: 13 amino acids. Looked up from germline, CDR1 is SGHAT and CDR2 is FQDESV (reference sequence).

The chain carries TRBV14 and TRBJ2-5; TRBD1 matches at 7 bases. The DNA end is more similar to TRBJ2-7, so the J call may be wrong. Germline V lookup: CDR1 SGHDN, CDR2 FVKESK. CDR3 length: 16 residues. CDR3 protein: CASSQESYRGIYEQYF. The CDR3 region has the DNA TGTGCCAGCAGCCAAGAGTCGTACAGGGGTATCTACGAGCAGTACTTC.

J is TRBJ2-7 and V is TRBV10-3; 9 positions agree with TRBD1. Germline assignment: CDR1 ENHRY and CDR2 SYGVKD. This CDR3 spans 15 amino acids. Trimming removed 2 bases from V and 6 bases from J; junction bases left unmatched: 8. DNA for the CDR3: TGTGCCATCAGTGAGAGGGGGACAGGGTCTTCCGAGCAGTACTTC. This gives the protein CAISERGTGSSEQYF.

The rearrangement joins TRBV10-2 to TRBJ1-1, with D possibly matching TRBD1 (5 bases). V gave up 0 bases and J gave up 5 bases, with 10 bases separating them. Germline CDR1 WSHSY, CDR2 SAAADI. There are 14 residues in the CDR3. CDR3 sequence: CASSESYRITEAFF. CDR3 DNA sequence: TGCGCCAGCAGTGAGTCGTACAGGATTACTGAAGCTTTCTTT.

This rearrangement joins TRBV7-9 to TRBJ2-4; 9 positions agree with TRBD1. J was trimmed by 9 bases and V by 5 bases; bases with no gene match: 8. CDR3 length equals 14 residues. The germline CDR1 and CDR2 sequences are SEHNR and FQNEAQ (reference sequence). DNA for the CDR3: TGTGCCAGCAGCAACCGGGACAGGGAGGGCATTCAGTACTTC. It yields the protein CASSNRDREGIQYF.

This clone occurred once. The V gene is TRBV7-2, the J gene TRBJ1-2; D is possibly TRBD1 (6 bases). The germline V and J ends were trimmed by 0 bases and 5 bases, with 13 bases remaining between them. Germline values: CDR1 SGHTA, CDR2 FQGNSA. The CDR3 has 15 residues. CDR3 residues: CASSLAFGGQYGYTF. CDR3 nucleotide sequence: TGTGCCAGCAGCTTAGCGTTCGGGGGGCAATATGGCTACACCTTC.

The V and J genes are TRBV7-9 and TRBJ2-1; TRBD2 matches 7 bases. Unmatched junction bases numbered 14, after V lost 6 bases and J lost 3 bases. Germline lookup yields CDR1 SEHNR and CDR2 FQNEAQ (reference sequence). The CDR3 consists of 17 residues. The CDR3 nucleotides read TGTGCCAGCAGGGGAGGTGCTAGCGGAGTAGGCTACAATGAGCAGTTCTTC. Translating gives CASRGGASGVGYNEQFF.